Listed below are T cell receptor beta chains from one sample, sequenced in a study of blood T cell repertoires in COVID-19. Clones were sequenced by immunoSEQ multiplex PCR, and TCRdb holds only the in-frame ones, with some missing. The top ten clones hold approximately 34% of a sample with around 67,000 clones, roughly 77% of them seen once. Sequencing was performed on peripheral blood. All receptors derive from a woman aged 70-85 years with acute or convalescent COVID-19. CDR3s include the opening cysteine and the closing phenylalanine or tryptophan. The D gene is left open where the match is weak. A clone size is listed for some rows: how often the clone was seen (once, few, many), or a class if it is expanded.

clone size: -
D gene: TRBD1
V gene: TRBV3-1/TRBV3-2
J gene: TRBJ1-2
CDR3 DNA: TGTGCCAGCAGCCATGCCGGGACAGGACGTCCACTAGGCTATGGCTACACCTTC
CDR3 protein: CASSHAGTGRPLGYGYTF

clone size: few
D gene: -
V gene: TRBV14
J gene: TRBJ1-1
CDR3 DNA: TGTGCCAGCAGCCATTCCCCCGCGGCTTCTGAAGCTTTCTTT
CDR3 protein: CASSHSPAASEAFF

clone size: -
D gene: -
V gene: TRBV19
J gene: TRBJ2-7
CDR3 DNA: TGTGCCAGTAGGAAAGGACAGCACTACGAGCAGTACTTC
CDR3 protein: CASRKGQHYEQYF

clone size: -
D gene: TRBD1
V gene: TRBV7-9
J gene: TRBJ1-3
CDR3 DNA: TGTGCCAGCAGCCCCCCGTACGGACAGGGGGCGAACTCTGGAAACACCATATATTTT
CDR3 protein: CASSPPYGQGANSGNTIYF

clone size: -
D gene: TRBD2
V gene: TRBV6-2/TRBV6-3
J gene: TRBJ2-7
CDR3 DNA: TGTGCCAGCAGCCCAGGGACTAGCGGGAGGCCCTCCTACGAGCAGTACTTC
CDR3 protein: CASSPGTSGRPSYEQYF

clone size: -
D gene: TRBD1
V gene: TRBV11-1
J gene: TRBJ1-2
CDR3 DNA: TGTGCCAGCAGCCCCCCAGGGGGCACCCGCTTTGGGGGCTACACCTTC
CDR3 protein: CASSPPGGTRFGGYTF

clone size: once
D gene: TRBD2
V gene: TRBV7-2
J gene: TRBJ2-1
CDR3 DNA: TGTGCCAGCAGACTAGCGGGAGGGGGGAATGAGCAGTTCTTC
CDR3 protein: CASRLAGGGNEQFF

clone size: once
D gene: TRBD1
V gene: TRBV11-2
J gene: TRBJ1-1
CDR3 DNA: TGTGCCAGCAGCTTGGCAGGGGGCGAGGGCACTGAAGCTTTCTTT
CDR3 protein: CASSLAGGEGTEAFF

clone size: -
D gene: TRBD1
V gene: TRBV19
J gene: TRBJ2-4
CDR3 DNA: TGTGCCAGTAGTCCCGTAGCGACAGGGGACATTCAGTACTTC
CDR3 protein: CASSPVATGDIQYF

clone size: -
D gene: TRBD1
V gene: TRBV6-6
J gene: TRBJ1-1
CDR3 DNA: TGTGCCAGCAGGGGACAGGGTTGGGACACTGAAGCTTTCTTT
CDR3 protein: CASRGQGWDTEAFF

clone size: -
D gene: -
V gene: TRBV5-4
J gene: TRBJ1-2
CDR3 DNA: TGTGCCAGCGGGGCAGGGGATGCCTATGGCTACACCTTC
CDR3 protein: CASGAGDAYGYTF

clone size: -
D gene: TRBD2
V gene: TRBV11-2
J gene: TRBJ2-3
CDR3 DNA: TGTGCCAGCTCGGGAGGTACGCAGTATTTT
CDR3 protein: CASSGGTQYF

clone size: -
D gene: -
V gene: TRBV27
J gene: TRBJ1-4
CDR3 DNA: TGTGCCAGCAGTTCTCCGGGACTGGCTAATGAAAAACTGTTTTTT
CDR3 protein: CASSSPGLANEKLFF

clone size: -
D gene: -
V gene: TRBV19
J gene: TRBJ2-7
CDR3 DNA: TGTGCCAGTAGGCCGGGGGTTGGTGAGCAGTACTTC
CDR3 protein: CASRPGVGEQYF

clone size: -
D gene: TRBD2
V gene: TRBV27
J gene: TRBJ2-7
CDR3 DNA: TGTGCCACCAGACGCGGACTAGCTTTCGACGAGCAGTACTTC
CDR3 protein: CATRRGLAFDEQYF

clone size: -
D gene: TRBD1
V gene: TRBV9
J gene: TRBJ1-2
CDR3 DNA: TGTGCCAGCAGTTCGACAGGGGACTATGGCTACACCTTC
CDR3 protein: CASSSTGDYGYTF

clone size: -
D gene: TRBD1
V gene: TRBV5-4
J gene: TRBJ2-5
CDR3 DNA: TGTGCCAGCAGCCCCGGACAGGCAACCTTCCAAGAGACCCAGTACTTC
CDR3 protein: CASSPGQATFQETQYF

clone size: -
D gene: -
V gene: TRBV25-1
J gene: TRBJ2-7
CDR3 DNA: TGTGCCAGCAGATCTAGCTCGGGTTACGAGCAGTACTTC
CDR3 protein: CASRSSSGYEQYF

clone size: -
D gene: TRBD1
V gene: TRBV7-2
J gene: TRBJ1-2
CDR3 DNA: TGTGCCAGCAGCACAACAGGGGTGAACTATGGCTACACCTTC
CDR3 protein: CASSTTGVNYGYTF

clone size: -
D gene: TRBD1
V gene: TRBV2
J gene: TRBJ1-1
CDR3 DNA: TGTGCCAGCAGTACATACAGGGGGGCGAACACTGAAGCTTTCTTT
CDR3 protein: CASSTYRGANTEAFF

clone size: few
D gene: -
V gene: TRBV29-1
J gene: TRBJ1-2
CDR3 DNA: TGCAGCGTTGAAGAGCCGGGGGCGGGGGCAGGTGGCTACACCTTC
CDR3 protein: CSVEEPGAGAGGYTF

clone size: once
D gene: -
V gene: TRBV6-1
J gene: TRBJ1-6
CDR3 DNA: TGTGCCAGCAGTGCCCTCAGGGCGGGAAGTAATTCACCCCTCCACTTT
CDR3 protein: CASSALRAGSNSPLHF

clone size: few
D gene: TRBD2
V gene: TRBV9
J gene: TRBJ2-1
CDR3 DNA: TGTGCCAGCAGCGCCCTTGTTTCCGGGACTAGCGGCTACAATGAGCAGTTCTTC
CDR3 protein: CASSALVSGTSGYNEQFF

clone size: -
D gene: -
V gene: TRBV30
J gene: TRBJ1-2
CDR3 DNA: TGTGCCTGGAAATGGCGGGGGAACTATGGCTACACCTTC
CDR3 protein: CAWKWRGNYGYTF

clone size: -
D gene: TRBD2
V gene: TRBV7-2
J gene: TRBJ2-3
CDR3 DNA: TGTGCCAGCAGCTCCGGGAGGGCCACAGATACGCAGTATTTT
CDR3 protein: CASSSGRATDTQYF

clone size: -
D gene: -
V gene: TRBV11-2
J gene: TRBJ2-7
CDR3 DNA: TGTGCCAGCAGCTTAGACAGGGGCAGCTACGAGCAGTACTTC
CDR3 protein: CASSLDRGSYEQYF

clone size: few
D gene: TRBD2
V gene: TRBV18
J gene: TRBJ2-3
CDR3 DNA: TGTGCCAGCTCACCACTAGCGGGGTCCACAGATACGCAGTATTTT
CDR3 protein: CASSPLAGSTDTQYF

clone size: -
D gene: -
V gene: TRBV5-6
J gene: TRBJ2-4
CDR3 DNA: TGTGCCAGCAGCACTGGGGGGTTGAAAAACATTCAGTACTTC
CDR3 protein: CASSTGGLKNIQYF

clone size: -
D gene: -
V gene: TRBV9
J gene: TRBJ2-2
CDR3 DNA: TGTGCCAGCAGTCGGGGAGGGGGATCTCTCACCGGGGAGCTGTTTTTT
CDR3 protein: CASSRGGGSLTGELFF

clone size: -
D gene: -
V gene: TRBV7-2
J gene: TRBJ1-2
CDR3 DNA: TGTGCCAGCAGCTTAGCCAGGCAAGGCTACACCTTC
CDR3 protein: CASSLARQGYTF

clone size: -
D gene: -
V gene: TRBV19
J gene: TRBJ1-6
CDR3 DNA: TGTGCCAGTAGACAGGCCAGCTATAATTCACCCCTCCACTTT
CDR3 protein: CASRQASYNSPLHF

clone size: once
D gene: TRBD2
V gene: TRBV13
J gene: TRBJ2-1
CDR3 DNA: TGTGCCAGCAGCGCCGGGACTAGCGGAAAGTACAATGAGCAGTTCTTC
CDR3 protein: CASSAGTSGKYNEQFF

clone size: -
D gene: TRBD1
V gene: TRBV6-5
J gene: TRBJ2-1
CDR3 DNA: TGTGCCAGCAGAGGGACAGGGTGGGTAAATGAGCAGTTCTTC
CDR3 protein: CASRGTGWVNEQFF

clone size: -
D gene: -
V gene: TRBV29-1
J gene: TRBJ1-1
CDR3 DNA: TGCAGCGCTCTGAATCGCGTACACACTGAAGCTTTCTTT
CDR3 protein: CSALNRVHTEAFF

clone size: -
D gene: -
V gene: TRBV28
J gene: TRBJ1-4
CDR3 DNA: TGTGCCAGCAGCCGGGGGTTCAACCGTTGGACTAATGAAAAACTGTTTTTT
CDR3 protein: CASSRGFNRWTNEKLFF

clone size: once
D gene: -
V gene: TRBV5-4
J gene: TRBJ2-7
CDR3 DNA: TGTGCCAGCAGCTCTAGTTACGAGCAGTACTTC
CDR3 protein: CASSSSYEQYF

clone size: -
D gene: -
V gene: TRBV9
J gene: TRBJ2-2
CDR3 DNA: TGTGCCAGCAGCGTAGGTCTAGAAAGTACCGGGGAGCTGTTTTTT
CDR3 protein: CASSVGLESTGELFF

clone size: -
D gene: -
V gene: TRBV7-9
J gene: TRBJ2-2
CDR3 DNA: TGTGCCAGCAGCTTCGACAGGAACACCGGGGAGCTGTTTTTT
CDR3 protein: CASSFDRNTGELFF

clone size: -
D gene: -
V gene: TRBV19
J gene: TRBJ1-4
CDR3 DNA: TGTGCCAGTAGTAGCGGGAGAATCCATGAAAAACTGTTTTTT
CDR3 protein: CASSSGRIHEKLFF

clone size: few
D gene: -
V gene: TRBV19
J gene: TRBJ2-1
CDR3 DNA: TGTGCCAGTAAATGGCAGTTGAACTCCTACAATGAGCAGTTCTTC
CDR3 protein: CASKWQLNSYNEQFF

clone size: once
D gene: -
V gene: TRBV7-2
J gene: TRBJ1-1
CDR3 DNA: TGTGCCAGCAGGTTTACAGGGACGACAGACACTGAAGCTTTCTTT
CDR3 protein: CASRFTGTTDTEAFF

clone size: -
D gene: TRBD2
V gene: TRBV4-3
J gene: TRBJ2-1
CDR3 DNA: TGCGCCAGCAGCCCGGGGAGCGGGAGGGGGGATGAGCAGTTCTTC
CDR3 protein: CASSPGSGRGDEQFF

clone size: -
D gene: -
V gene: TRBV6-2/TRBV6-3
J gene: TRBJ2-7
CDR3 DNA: TGTGCCAGCAGTCACATCGACAGCTACGAGCAGTACTTC
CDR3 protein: CASSHIDSYEQYF

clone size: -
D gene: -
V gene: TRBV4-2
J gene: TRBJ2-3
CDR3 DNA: TGTGCCAGCAGCCAAGATAGGGGAACAGATACGCAGTATTTT
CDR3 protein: CASSQDRGTDTQYF

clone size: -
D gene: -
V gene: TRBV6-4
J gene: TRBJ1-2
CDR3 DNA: TGTGCCAGCATGCAGGGGCCTAACTATGGCTACACCTTC
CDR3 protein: CASMQGPNYGYTF

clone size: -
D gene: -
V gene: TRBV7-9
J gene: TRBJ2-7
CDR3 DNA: TGTGCCAGCAGCTTTGCCGGGTTACAATACGAGCAGTACTTC
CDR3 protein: CASSFAGLQYEQYF

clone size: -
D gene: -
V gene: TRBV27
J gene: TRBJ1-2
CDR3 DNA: TGTGCCAGCAGTTCGGGGGGGTCGGGCGGCTACACCTTC
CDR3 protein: CASSSGGSGGYTF

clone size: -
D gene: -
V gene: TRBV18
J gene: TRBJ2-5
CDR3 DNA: TGTGCCAGCTCACCGGGACTTTCCAAAGCCGAGACCCAGTACTTC
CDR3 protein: CASSPGLSKAETQYF

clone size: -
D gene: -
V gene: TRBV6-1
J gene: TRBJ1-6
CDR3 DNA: TGTGCCAGCAGTGAAGTGCTGCGCGGCTATAATTCACCCCTCCACTTT
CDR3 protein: CASSEVLRGYNSPLHF

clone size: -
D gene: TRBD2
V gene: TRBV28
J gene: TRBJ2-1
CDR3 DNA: TGTGCCAGCAGTCTAATACAAGGGACTAGCGGGGGGCACAATGAGCAGTTCTTC
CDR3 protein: CASSLIQGTSGGHNEQFF

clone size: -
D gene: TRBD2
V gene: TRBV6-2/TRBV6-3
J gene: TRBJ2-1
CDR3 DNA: TGTGCCAGCAGTTACGAGGGAACTAGCGGGAGGGGTGAGCAGTTCTTC
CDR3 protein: CASSYEGTSGRGEQFF

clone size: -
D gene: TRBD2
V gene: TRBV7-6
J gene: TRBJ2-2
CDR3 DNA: TGTGCCAGCAGCCCCACTAGCGGGAGAAGTACCGGGGAGCTGTTTTTT
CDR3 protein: CASSPTSGRSTGELFF

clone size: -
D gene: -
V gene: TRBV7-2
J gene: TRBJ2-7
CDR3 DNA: TGTGCCAGCAGCTTGCTTGGGGCCGGCGAGCAGTACTTC
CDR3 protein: CASSLLGAGEQYF

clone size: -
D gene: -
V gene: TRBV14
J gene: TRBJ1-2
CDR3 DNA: TGTGCCAGCAGCCCTTTCTGGGGCCCATACACCTTC
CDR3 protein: CASSPFWGPYTF